In its sample, the clone carrying this T cell receptor (beta chain) was seen many times. The antigen is not known. Time point meaning: sample taken at primary tumor resection. Unsorted samples of tumor, nontumor lung or frozen PBMC had their whole RNA sequenced. The data stem from a study of spatial heterogeneity in lung cancer. General study results and limits: Counts that tracked tumor mutation counts were those of expanded intratumoral alpha and beta TCRs. Nonsynonymous mutations, ubiquitous and regional, were tracked respectively by counts of ubiquitous and regional expanded TCRs.

TCR cDNA molecules each carried a unique molecular identifier. Via MiXCR, TCRdb re-called the 5' RACE reads, giving one row per CDR3 protein. The table has 7,000 to 8,500 distinct CDR3 sequences, approximately 12% seen once. This sequence originates from a male donor with early-stage non-small cell lung cancer. Specimen: lung tumor tissue, collected at surgery.

The CDR3 nucleotides read TGCAGTGCTAGAGCAGGAAGCTCCTATAATTCACCCCTCCACTTT. Its protein is CSARAGSSYNSPLHF. V and J are TRBV20-1 and TRBJ1-6; D not resolved. V was trimmed by 1 base and J by 0 bases, leaving 7 bases between them. In germline, CDR1 is DFQATT, CDR2 SNEGSKA (reference sequence). The CDR3 extends over 15 amino acids.